Below are 13 T cell receptor beta chains sequenced from a single sample in a study of regulatory T cells in long-lasting Graves disease (dated by TCRdb to about 2021). What this sample's time point label stands for: newly diagnosed GD, antithyroid drugs for less than 3 months. For both TCR sequencing and RNA sequencing, RNA was extracted from PBMCs in TRIzol. Libraries were made using multiplex PCR. Sequencing was performed on an Illumina HiSeq 4000. iRepertoire HTBI primers and Arm-PCR amplification of CDR3 regions were used to construct TCR beta libraries. TCRdb reran the public reads through fastp at Q25 and MiXCR, keeping productive beta chains. Identical CDR3 proteins give one entry, which carries the most common genes and DNA. In all, the sample holds about 400,000 distinct CDR3 sequences, and about 14% of those were seen once. The biggest ten clones account for about a fifth of the sample. Sample: peripheral blood mononuclear cells (PBMCs), taken at new diagnosis, from a patient treated with antithyroid drugs. The receptors stem from a female donor with Graves disease.

This clonotype was seen only a few times. J is TRBJ2-3 and V is TRBV15; unclear D gene. Germline CDR1 reads LNHNV; CDR2 reads YYDKDF (reference sequence). Trimming removed 2 bases from V and 0 bases from J, with 9 bases in between. The CDR3 length is 15 residues. CDR3 sequence reads: CATSRRRISTDTQYF. CDR3 nucleotides: TGTGCCACCAGCAGAAGGCGTATAAGCACAGATACGCAGTATTTT.

This clonotype occurred many times. V is TRBV27 and J is TRBJ1-4, with D possibly being TRBD1 (6 bases). The CDR3 covers 15 residues. V was pared by 6 bases and J by 6 bases, with 17 bases between. Germline V gene sequence: CDR1 MNHEY, CDR2 SMNVEV (reference sequence). The CDR3 loop reads CASSLRGGQDEKLFF. The CDR3 DNA reads TGTGCCAGCAGCCTCCGCGGGGGGCAAGATGAAAAACTGTTTTTT. The whole variable domain, filled in from reference TRBV27 and TRBJ1-4, reads EAQVTQNPRYLITVTGKKLTVTCSQNMNHEYMSWYRQDPGLGLRQIYYSMNVEVTDKGDVPEGYKVSRKEKRNFPLILESPSPNQTSLYFCASSLRGGQDEKLFFGSGTQLSVL.

This clonotype was picked up a small number of times. The rearrangement links TRBV20-1 to TRBJ2-7; 9 positions match TRBD1. The CDR3 is 15 residues long. The germline CDR1 and CDR2 sequences are DFQATT and SNEGSKA (reference sequence). V was clipped by 0 bases and J by 7 bases; unmatched bases: 10. The CDR3, as DNA: TGCAGTGCTAGAGAGTTTCGGGACAGGGTCAAAGAGCAGTACTTC. It codes for CSAREFRDRVKEQYF.

There are many counts of this clonotype. The V and J genes are TRBV4-2 and TRBJ1-1, with D unresolved. Germline assignment: CDR1 LGHNA and CDR2 YNFKEQ. This CDR3 comprises 17 residues. V lost 0 bases, J lost 1 base, and 15 bases lay in between. The CDR3 here is CASSQDQLSPANTEAFF. CDR3 nucleotides: TGTGCCAGCAGCCAAGATCAACTAAGCCCTGCGAACACTGAAGCTTTCTTT.

The sample holds many counts of this clonotype. The J gene is TRBJ1-3, the V gene TRBV29-1, with D unresolved. Trimming took 3 bases from V and 4 from J, leaving 4 bases between them. Germline loops: CDR1 SQVTM, CDR2 ANQGSEA. This CDR3 is 11 amino acids long. For the CDR3, the DNA is TGCAGCGTTGATCGAGGAAACACCATATATTTT. This codes for CSVDRGNTIYF.

In its sample, this clonotype was seen many times. The chain joins TRBV20-1 to TRBJ1-4, with D unresolved. Trimming took 0 bases from V and 9 from J, leaving 11 bases between them. Germline lookup yields CDR1 DFQATT and CDR2 SNEGSKA (reference sequence). CDR3 length equals 13 residues. Written as DNA, the CDR3 is TGCAGTGCTAGAGATACTAGTTTTCAAAAACTGTTTTTT. Protein product: CSARDTSFQKLFF.

This clonotype was seen only once. Possible read error: a much larger clone is one base away. This sequence joins TRBV13 and TRBJ2-3; weak D call: TRBD1 (6 bases). Judging by the DNA end, TRBJ1-5 fits better; the J call may be wrong. Germline CDR1 and CDR2: PRHDT and FYEKMQ (reference sequence). The CDR3 runs 15 residues. CDR3 in DNA: TGTGCCAGCAGGAAGGCGGGGGGGAGGACAGATACGCAGCATTTT. This encodes CASRKAGGRTDTQHF.

This clonotype was observed many times. V gene TRBV10-3 combines with J gene TRBJ2-2; 8 nucleotides line up with TRBD1. Germline values: CDR1 ENHRY, CDR2 SYGVKD. This CDR3 comprises 13 residues. J lost 5 bases, V lost 8 bases, and 4 bases had no gene match. CDR3 nucleotides: TGTGCCATCGGACAGGGCGGAACCGGGGAGCTGTTTTTT. This sequence encodes CAIGQGGTGELFF.

The table lists this clonotype with a few counts. J is TRBJ2-3 and V is TRBV20-1; D is unresolved. V lost 1 base and J lost 2, with 10 bases in between. The CDR3 is 14 residues long. Germline CDR1 and CDR2: DFQATT and SNEGSKA (reference sequence). CDR3 protein: CSARGNGNTDTQYF. The CDR3 coding sequence is TGCAGTGCTAGAGGAAACGGAAACACAGATACGCAGTATTTT.

Points on this clonotype: Relative to the germline gene, one junction end is altered; a read error may explain this. The chain uses TRBV27 and TRBJ2-7; 9 nucleotides agree with TRBD1. This CDR3 comprises 14 residues. CDR1 and CDR2 (germline): MNHEY, SMNVEV (reference sequence). This CDR3 is CASRFGGTGNEQYF. Written as DNA, the CDR3 is TGTGCCAGCCGTTTCGGGGGGACAGGGAACGAGCAGTACTTC.

This clonotype was seen repeatedly, ten times or more. The J gene is TRBJ2-5, the V gene TRBV12-3 or TRBV12-4, with TRBD1 matching over 7 bases. There are 15 residues in the CDR3. Trimming at V came to 3 bases and at J to 3 bases, leaving 7 bases not matched to a gene. CDR3 DNA: TGTGCCAGCAGTTTTTTCCGGGACAGCGAAGAGACCCAGTACTTC. This gives the protein CASSFFRDSEETQYF.

This clonotype has a count of ten or more. The chain carries TRBV2 and TRBJ1-1, with unresolved D. Looked up from germline, CDR1 is SNHLY and CDR2 is FYNNEI. The CDR3 consists of 13 residues. Trimming left V 7 bases short and J 0 bases short, with 9 bases between. CDR3 in amino acids: CASTVDLNTEAFF. The CDR3 DNA follows: TGTGCCAGCACCGTGGACCTGAACACTGAAGCTTTCTTT.

Notes on this clonotype: A much larger clone lies one base from this, so it may be a read error. This chain joins TRBV6-2 or TRBV6-3 and TRBJ2-1; D possibly corresponds to TRBD2 (5 bases). Germline V CDR1 and CDR2: MNHEY, SVGEGT. The CDR3 consists of 14 residues. Trimming took off 5 bases at V and 9 bases at J, with 17 bases between the two ends. The CDR3 nucleotides read TGTGCCAGCAGTGATTGGGAGATCGGAGGTGAGCAGTTCTTC. Its translation is CASSDWEIGGEQFF.